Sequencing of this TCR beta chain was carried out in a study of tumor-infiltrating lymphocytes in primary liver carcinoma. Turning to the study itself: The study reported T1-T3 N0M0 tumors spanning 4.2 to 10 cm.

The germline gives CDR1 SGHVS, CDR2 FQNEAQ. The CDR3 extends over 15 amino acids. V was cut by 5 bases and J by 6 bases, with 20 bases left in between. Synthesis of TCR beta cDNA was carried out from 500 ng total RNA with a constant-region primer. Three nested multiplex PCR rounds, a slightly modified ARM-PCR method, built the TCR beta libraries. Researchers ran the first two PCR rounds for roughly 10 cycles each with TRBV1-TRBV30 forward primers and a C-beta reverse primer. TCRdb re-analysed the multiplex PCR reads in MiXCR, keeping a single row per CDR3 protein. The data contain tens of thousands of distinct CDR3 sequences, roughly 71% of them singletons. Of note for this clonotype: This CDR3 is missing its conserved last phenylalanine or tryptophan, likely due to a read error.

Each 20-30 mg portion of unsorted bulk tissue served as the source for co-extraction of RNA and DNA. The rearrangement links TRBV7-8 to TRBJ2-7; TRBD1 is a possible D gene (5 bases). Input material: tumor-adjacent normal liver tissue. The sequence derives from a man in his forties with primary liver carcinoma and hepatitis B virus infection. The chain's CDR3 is CASSITTARDLEQYI. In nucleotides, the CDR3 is TGTGCCAGCAGCATCACGACTGCCAGGGATCTCGAGCAGTACATC.